These 18 T cell receptor beta chains share one sample of origin, sequenced in a study of shared clonotypes between healthy human individuals. Clones were read by immunoSEQ multiplex PCR, and TCRdb kept only the in-frame ones, dropping some. The sample lists about 560,000 clones, around 77% occurring once. Sequencing used PBMCs. The receptors derive from a woman aged 35 to 49 in good health. Some clones in this sample may be carry-over from other donors' samples.

This chain connects TRBV5-1 to TRBJ1-4; 7 bases line up with TRBD1. After removal of 0 bases from V and 7 bases from J, the junction contained 3 bases not matched to a gene. The germline CDR1 and CDR2 sequences are SGHRS and YFSETQ. The CDR3 has 14 residues. The CDR3 reads CASSLAGGSEKLFF. The DNA for the CDR3 is TGCGCCAGCAGCTTGGCAGGGGGTAGTGAAAAACTGTTTTTT.

The chain employs TRBV11-2 and TRBJ2-7; D call uncertain. The ends were cut back, 2 bases at V and 6 bases at J, with 11 bases in the middle. Germline-derived CDR1 and CDR2 are SGHAT and FQNNGV. The CDR3 spans 13 residues. CDR3 protein: CASSLSGYGEQYF. DNA of the CDR3: TGTGCCAGCAGCTTATCCGGGTATGGCGAGCAGTACTTC.

The table lists this clone with a few counts. This chain connects TRBV5-1 to TRBJ1-1, with 7 bases that match TRBD1. Germline V CDR1 and CDR2: SGHRS, YFSETQ. V dropped 0 bases and J dropped 5; count of bases not matched to a gene: 4. The CDR3 spans 14 residues. The CDR3 coding sequence is TGCGCCAGCAGCTTGGCCGGGGGACAGACTGAAGCTTTCTTT. This codes for CASSLAGGQTEAFF.

About this clone: This likely stems from a read error, as it lies one base from a far larger clone. As the CDR3 is not closed by the conserved phenylalanine or tryptophan, this likely results from a read error. The rearrangement uses TRBV29-1 and TRBJ1-5, with unresolved D. Germline V gives CDR1 SQVTM, CDR2 ANQGSEA. This CDR3 is built from 14 residues. V lost 4 bases and J lost 0, with 10 bases in between. The CDR3 nucleotides are TGCAGCGTTGGAGAGCAATATAGCAATCAGCCCCAGCATTCT. As protein: CSVGEQYSNQPQHS.

The chain carries TRBV5-1 and TRBJ2-7, with 8 bases that match TRBD1. Per the germline V gene, CDR1 is SGHRS and CDR2 is YFSETQ. After removal of 3 bases from V and 6 bases from J, the junction contained 8 bases not matched to a gene. The CDR3 sequence is 14 residues long. Here the CDR3 reads CASSSDRVLGEQYF. The CDR3 DNA reads as TGCGCCAGCAGCTCGGACAGGGTGCTGGGCGAGCAGTACTTC.

On this clone itself: The sample holds other DNA sequences that translate to the same CDR3. J is TRBJ2-3 and V is TRBV9, with D unclear. This CDR3 comprises 14 residues. Trimming stripped 1 base from V and 0 bases from J, with 6 bases between. Germline V lookup: CDR1 SGDLS, CDR2 YYNGEE. CDR3 region: CASSVTSSTDTQYF. The CDR3 DNA sequence: TGTGCCAGCAGCGTAACCAGCAGCACAGATACGCAGTATTTT.

The V gene is TRBV27, the J gene TRBJ2-7; D unclear. The CDR3 contains 13 residues. CDR1 and CDR2 from the germline V gene are MNHEY and SMNVEV (reference sequence). Trimming shortened V by 2 bases and J by 2 bases, and 7 bases separated the two germline ends. Here the CDR3 reads CASSLGDAYEQYF. The CDR3 bases are TGTGCCAGCAGTTTAGGAGACGCCTACGAGCAGTACTTC.

The rearrangement links TRBV4-3 to TRBJ2-5, with D perhaps being TRBD1 or TRBD2 (5 bases each). The CDR3 totals 13 residues. The germline V gene has CDR1 LGHNA and CDR2 YSLEER. Trimming pared 0 bases from V and 6 bases from J, leaving 8 bases between. CDR3 DNA: TGCGCCAGCAGCCAAGACAGGGAGAAGACCCAGTACTTC. Translating gives CASSQDREKTQYF.

This chain joins TRBV5-1 and TRBJ1-1; D ambiguous. The CDR3 spans 13 residues. The V and J ends lost 4 bases and 6 bases respectively, with 13 bases between them. Germline CDR1 is SGHRS and CDR2 is YFSETQ. CDR3 nucleotides: TGCGCCAGCAGCCTCGGGAGGGTGGCTGAAGCTTTCTTT. The encoded protein is CASSLGRVAEAFF. Full variable domain (rest looked up from reference TRBV5-1 and TRBJ1-1): KAGVTQTPRYLIKTRGQQVTLSCSPISGHRSVSWYQQTPGQGLQFLFEYFSETQRNKGNFPGRFSGRQFSNSRSEMNVSTLELGDSALYLCASSLGRVAEAFFGQGTRLTVV.

This clone was picked up many times. V usage is TRBV7-9 and J usage is TRBJ2-1; weak D call: TRBD2 (5 bases). CDR3 size: 15 residues. Germline V gene data show CDR1 as SEHNR and CDR2 as FQNEAQ (reference sequence). Trimming took 2 bases from V and 7 from J, leaving 15 bases between them. CDR3 amino acids: CASSLWANRGNEQFF. The CDR3 bases are TGTGCCAGCAGCTTATGGGCAAACCGGGGAAATGAGCAGTTCTTC.

This chain uses TRBV10-3 with TRBJ2-3, with TRBD1 as a possible D gene (6 bases). V was cut by 5 bases and J by 2 bases, with 14 bases left in between. The CDR3 totals 15 residues. Germline assignment: CDR1 ENHRY and CDR2 SYGVKD. The chain's CDR3 is CAISTQGSYTDTQYF. The CDR3, as DNA: TGTGCCATCAGTACGCAGGGGTCATACACAGATACGCAGTATTTT.

This clone was seen a few times. The chain combines TRBV4-2 with TRBJ2-7; 10 positions agree with TRBD2. Trimming at V came to 4 bases and at J to 5 bases, leaving 11 bases not matched to a gene. The CDR3 extends over 16 amino acids. The V gene's germline CDR1 is LGHNA and CDR2 YNFKEQ. This CDR3 is CASSPRTSGTGDEQYF. DNA of the CDR3: TGTGCCAGCAGCCCGCGGACTAGCGGCACCGGGGACGAGCAGTACTTC.

The count of this clone is one. The gene calls are TRBV18 and TRBJ2-2; TRBD1 agrees at 9 bases. From germline, CDR1 is KGHSH and CDR2 LQKENI. The junction had 8 bases not matched to a gene; V was cut back by 4 bases and J by 5 bases. The CDR3 has 16 residues. This CDR3 reads CASSRIRDRETGELFF. DNA for the CDR3: TGTGCCAGCTCACGCATCCGGGACAGGGAAACCGGGGAGCTGTTTTTT.

The V call is TRBV7-9, the J call TRBJ2-3; the match to TRBD1 covers 9 bases. Germline loops: CDR1 SEHNR, CDR2 FQNEAQ (reference sequence). The V and J ends lost 6 bases and 5 bases, in that order; junction bases with no gene match: 9. This CDR3 contains 15 residues. CDR3 coding DNA: TGTGCCAGCAGTAAAAGACAGGGGGGAGTAGATACGCAGTATTTT. It yields the protein CASSKRQGGVDTQYF. Looking up the rest from reference TRBV7-9 and TRBJ2-3 gives the full variable domain: DTGVSQNPRHKITKRGQNVTFRCDPISEHNRLYWYRQTLGQGPEFLTYFQNEAQLEKSRLLSDRFSAERPKGSFSTLEIQRTEQGDSAMYLCASSKRQGGVDTQYFGPGTRLTVL.

The chain links TRBV7-2 to TRBJ1-4; D possibly corresponds to TRBD1 (6 bases). Germline V gene lookup returns CDR1 SGHTA and CDR2 FQGNSA. The CDR3 runs 16 residues. V shed 6 bases and J shed 4 bases, with 18 bases lying between them. CDR3 sequence: CASRNPVQGLNEKLFF. The DNA for the CDR3 is TGTGCCAGCAGGAATCCCGTACAGGGCCTTAATGAAAAACTGTTTTTT. Full variable domain (rest looked up from reference TRBV7-2 and TRBJ1-4): GAGVSQSPSNKVTEKGKDVELRCDPISGHTALYWYRQSLGQGLEFLIYFQGNSAPDKSGLPSDRFSAERTGGSVSTLTIQRTQQEDSAVYLCASRNPVQGLNEKLFFGSGTQLSVL.

This clone was picked up a small number of times. The rearrangement uses TRBV5-6 and TRBJ2-3, with no clear D. Trimming took 5 bases from V and 2 from J, leaving 12 bases between them. Germline V gives CDR1 SGHDT, CDR2 YYEEEE. CDR3 length: 14 amino acids. The CDR3 nucleotides read TGTGCCAGCAGGTCGGCCAGATACACAGATACGCAGTATTTT. It yields the protein CASRSARYTDTQYF.

This rearrangement joins TRBV18 to TRBJ2-1; tentatively, D is TRBD1 or TRBD2 (5 bases each). Trimming cost V 2 bases and J 2 bases, with 10 bases left between them. CDR3 size: 15 residues. The V gene's germline CDR1 is KGHSH and CDR2 LQKENI. Here the CDR3 DNA reads TGTGCCAGCTCACCAAAAAGGGGACCCTACAATGAGCAGTTCTTC. The encoded protein is CASSPKRGPYNEQFF.

V gene TRBV18 combines with J gene TRBJ2-7, with 12 bases identical to TRBD1. Germline V lookup: CDR1 KGHSH, CDR2 LQKENI. J lost 5 bases, V lost 6 bases, and 8 bases had no gene match. The CDR3 runs 15 residues. The CDR3 DNA sequence: TGTGCCAGCTCGACGTCCGGGACAGGGGGCGACGAGCAGTACTTC. It is translated as CASSTSGTGGDEQYF.